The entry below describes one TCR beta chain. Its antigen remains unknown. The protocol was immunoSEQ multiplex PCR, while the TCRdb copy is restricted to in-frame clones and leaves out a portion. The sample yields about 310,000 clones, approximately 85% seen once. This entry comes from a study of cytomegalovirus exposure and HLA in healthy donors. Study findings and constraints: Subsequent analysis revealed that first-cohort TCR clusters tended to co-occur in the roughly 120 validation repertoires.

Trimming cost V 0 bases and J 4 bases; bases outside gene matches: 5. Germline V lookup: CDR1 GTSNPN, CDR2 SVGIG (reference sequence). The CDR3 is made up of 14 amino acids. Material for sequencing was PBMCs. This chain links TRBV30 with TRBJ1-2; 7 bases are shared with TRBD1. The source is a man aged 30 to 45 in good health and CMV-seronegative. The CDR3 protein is CAWSVPGTAYGYTF. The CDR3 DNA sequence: TGTGCCTGGAGTGTACCGGGGACAGCCTATGGCTACACCTTC. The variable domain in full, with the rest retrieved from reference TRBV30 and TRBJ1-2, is SQTIHQWPATLVQPVGSPLSLECTVEGTSNPNLYWYRQAAGRGLQLLFYSVGIGQISSEVPQNLSASRPQDRQFILSSKKLLLSDSGFYLCAWSVPGTAYGYTFGSGTRLTVV.